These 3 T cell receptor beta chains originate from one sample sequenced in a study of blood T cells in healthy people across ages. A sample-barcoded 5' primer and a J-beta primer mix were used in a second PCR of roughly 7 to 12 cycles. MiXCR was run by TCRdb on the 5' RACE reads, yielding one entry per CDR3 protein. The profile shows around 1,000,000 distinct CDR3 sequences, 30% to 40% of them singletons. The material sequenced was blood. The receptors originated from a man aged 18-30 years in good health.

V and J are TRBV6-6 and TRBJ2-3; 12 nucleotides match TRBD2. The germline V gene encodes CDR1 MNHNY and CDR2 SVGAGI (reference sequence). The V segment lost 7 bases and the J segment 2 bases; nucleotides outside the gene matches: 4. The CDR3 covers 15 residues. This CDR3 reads CASKRTSGDTDTQYF. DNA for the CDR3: TGTGCCAGCAAGCGGACTAGCGGGGACACAGATACGCAGTATTTT.

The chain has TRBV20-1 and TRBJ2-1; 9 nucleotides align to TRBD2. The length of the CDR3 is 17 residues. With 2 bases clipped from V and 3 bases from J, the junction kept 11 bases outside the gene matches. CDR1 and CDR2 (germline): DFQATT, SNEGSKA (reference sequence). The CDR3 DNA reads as TGCAGTGCTAGACTTCTTAGCGGGGGTCTCGGCTACAATGAGCAGTTCTTC. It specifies CSARLLSGGLGYNEQFF.

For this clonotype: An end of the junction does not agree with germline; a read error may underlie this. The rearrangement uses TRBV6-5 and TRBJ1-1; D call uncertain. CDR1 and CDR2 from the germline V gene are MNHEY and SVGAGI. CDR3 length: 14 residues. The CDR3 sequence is CASSYSSEATEVFF. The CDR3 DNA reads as TGTGCCAGCAGTTACAGTTCGGAGGCCACTGAAGTTTTCTTT.